The 20 T cell receptor beta chains below were found in one sample sequenced in a study of blood T cells in healthy people across ages. PCR was performed a second time for about 7 to 11 cycles using a sample-barcoded 5' primer and a J-beta primer mix. Via MiXCR, TCRdb re-called the 5' RACE reads, giving one row per CDR3 protein. The table records some 930,000 distinct CDR3 sequences, 25% to 35% of them present only once. This sample was shared with a second study, whose subject was T cells of mothers and their children.

The sequenced sample was blood. The receptors stem from a woman aged 40 to 50 in good health.

CDR3 sequence: CAISATGGSQPQHF. In DNA, the CDR3 is TGTGCCATCAGTGCAACTGGGGGTTCTCAGCCCCAGCATTTT. This chain joins TRBV10-3 and TRBJ1-5, with D perhaps TRBD1 (5 bases). Trimming left V 4 bases short and J 6 bases short, with 13 bases between. CDR3 length: 14 residues. Germline-derived CDR1 and CDR2 are ENHRY and SYGVKD.

The CDR3 region has the DNA TGCGCCAGCAGCCAAGTCTCGGGTGGGGGGAACAATGAGCAGTTCTTC. As protein: CASSQVSGGGNNEQFF. The rearrangement uses TRBV4-1 and TRBJ2-1; D is possibly TRBD2 (6 bases). V dropped 1 base and J dropped 5 bases, with 15 bases sitting between them. CDR1 is MGHRA and CDR2 is YSYEKL in the germline V gene. The length of the CDR3 is 16 residues.

There are many counts of this clonotype. This chain joins TRBV12-3 or TRBV12-4 and TRBJ1-5, with TRBD1 matching over 8 bases. The junction had 2 bases not matched to a gene; V was cut back by 1 base and J by 0 bases. The CDR3 loop spans 16 amino acids. The CDR3 DNA follows: TGTGCCAGCAGTTTAGGGACAGGGCATAGCAATCAGCCCCAGCATTTT. Translation gives CASSLGTGHSNQPQHF.

This clonotype appeared many times. The genes are TRBV7-8 and TRBJ2-5; D unresolved. V was cut by 2 bases and J by 5 bases, with 6 bases left in between. The CDR3 sequence is 12 residues long. Germline values: CDR1 SGHVS, CDR2 FQNEAQ. In DNA form, the CDR3 reads TGTGCCAGCAGCTTATTTCTCGAGACCCAGTACTTC. This sequence encodes CASSLFLETQYF.

On this clonotype itself: This may be a read error, as it is one base from a much larger clone. This chain links TRBV15 with TRBJ2-6; D possibly matches TRBD1 or TRBD2 (5 bases each). Germline loops: CDR1 LNHNV, CDR2 YYDKDF (reference sequence). The CDR3 totals 15 residues. The CDR3 nucleotides are TGTGCCACCAGCAGAGTCGGGTCCGGGGCCGACGTCCTGACTTTC. Residues: CATSRVGSGADVLTF.

This clonotype was picked up many times. V is TRBV28 and J is TRBJ2-6; D call uncertain. Germline V gene sequence: CDR1 MDHEN, CDR2 SYDVKM. Deletions cut 5 bases from V and 0 bases from J, with 5 bases between. The CDR3 runs 14 residues. The CDR3 sequence: CASSRISGANVLTF. CDR3 nucleotide sequence: TGTGCCAGCAGTCGCATCTCTGGGGCCAACGTCCTGACTTTC.

There are a few counts of this clonotype. The rearrangement links TRBV7-3 to TRBJ1-1; D is ambiguous. Germline CDR1 reads SGHTA; CDR2 reads FQGTGA. V dropped 0 bases and J dropped 4 bases, with 9 bases sitting between them. The CDR3 runs 14 residues. CDR3 bases: TGTGCCAGCAGCTTAACCCCGCAGGCCACTGAAGCTTTCTTT. It encodes CASSLTPQATEAFF.

The chain combines TRBV7-2 with TRBJ1-2, with a tentative D call TRBD1 (6 bases). Trimming removed 5 bases at V and 4 bases at J, with 14 bases between. The CDR3 totals 14 residues. Looked up from germline, CDR1 is SGHTA and CDR2 is FQGNSA. This CDR3 is CASSQTGRGYGYTF. DNA for the CDR3: TGTGCCAGCAGCCAGACGGGCAGGGGCTATGGCTACACCTTC.

This clonotype was seen many times. J is TRBJ2-6 and V is TRBV5-1; D remains ambiguous. CDR1 and CDR2 (germline): SGHRS, YFSETQ. CDR3 length equals 18 residues. V shed 0 bases and J shed 0 bases, with 13 bases lying between them. The CDR3 region is CASSLVGAARSGANVLTF. The CDR3 nucleotides are TGCGCCAGCAGCTTGGTGGGCGCAGCCCGCTCTGGGGCCAACGTCCTGACTTTC.

J is TRBJ2-3 and V is TRBV5-1; D is perhaps TRBD1 or TRBD2 (6 bases each). Germline-derived CDR1 and CDR2 are SGHRS and YFSETQ. The CDR3 runs 15 residues. Trimming took 2 bases from V and 4 from J, leaving 14 bases between them. Here the CDR3 reads CASSLRGAVADTQYF. DNA for the CDR3: TGCGCCAGCAGCTTAAGGGGGGCTGTGGCAGATACGCAGTATTTT.

The gene calls are TRBV18 and TRBJ2-7, with D perhaps matching TRBD2 (6 bases). Germline assignment: CDR1 KGHSH and CDR2 LQKENI. Between the trimmed V and J ends, which lost 4 bases and 2 bases, there was a span of 21 bases. There are 17 residues in the CDR3. The CDR3, as DNA: TGTGCCAGCTCACTGCGGGTACCAGACGCGGGGACCTACGAGCAGTACTTC. As protein: CASSLRVPDAGTYEQYF.

The chain carries TRBV6-6 and TRBJ2-2; TRBD1 is a possible D gene (6 bases). Looked up from germline, CDR1 is MNHNY and CDR2 is SVGAGI (reference sequence). The length of the CDR3 is 15 residues. V was pared by 0 bases and J by 7 bases, with 12 bases between. The CDR3 region has the DNA TGTGCCAGCAGTTACTCGGTGGGGGACATCGGGGAGCTGTTTTTT. It codes for CASSYSVGDIGELFF.

The V gene is TRBV9, the J gene TRBJ2-1; weak D call: TRBD2 (6 bases). CDR3 length equals 16 residues. Germline lookup yields CDR1 SGDLS and CDR2 YYNGEE. The V gene lost 3 bases and the J gene lost 0 bases, with 13 bases spanning the gap. DNA for the CDR3: TGTGCCAGCAGCGCCGCGGGACTCCACTCCTACAATGAGCAGTTCTTC. It is translated as CASSAAGLHSYNEQFF.

This clonotype has only a few counts. The chain employs TRBV12-3 or TRBV12-4 and TRBJ2-5, with 11 bases that match TRBD1. The length of the CDR3 is 15 residues. V lost 6 bases, J lost 5 bases, and 8 bases stayed unmatched. CDR3 sequence reads: CASSPGQGVVETQYF. CDR3 DNA: TGTGCCAGCAGCCCGGGACAGGGGGTGGTTGAGACCCAGTACTTC.

This chain uses TRBV12-3 or TRBV12-4 with TRBJ1-1; D is uncertain. Trimming shortened V by 5 bases and J by 7 bases, and 11 bases separated the two germline ends. CDR3 length equals 12 residues. The CDR3 protein is CASSGSRGEAFF. In DNA form, the CDR3 reads TGTGCCAGCAGTGGGTCCCGGGGTGAAGCTTTCTTT.

There are many counts of this clonotype. The chain has TRBV4-3 and TRBJ2-7, with 8 bases lining up with TRBD1. Trimming cost V 3 bases and J 0 bases; bases outside gene matches: 10. Germline V gene sequence: CDR1 LGHNA, CDR2 YSLEER. The CDR3 covers 17 residues. Here the CDR3 reads CASSHHPGQVNSYEQYF. CDR3 coding DNA: TGCGCCAGCAGCCACCATCCGGGACAGGTAAACTCCTACGAGCAGTACTTC.

This clonotype was seen more than once but under ten times. This chain links TRBV5-1 with TRBJ2-7; D call uncertain. Near its end, the DNA agrees better with TRBJ2-5, so the J call may be wrong. Germline assignment: CDR1 SGHRS and CDR2 YFSETQ. This CDR3 has 14 residues. The CDR3 region is CASSFLALQETQYF. The CDR3 DNA sequence: TGCGCCAGCAGCTTCTTGGCGCTCCAAGAGACCCAGTACTTC.

A remark on this clonotype: At one end, the junction sequence differs from germline, possibly due to a read error. The chain joins TRBV11-2 to TRBJ2-2; TRBD1 aligns across 8 bases. From germline, CDR1 is SGHAT and CDR2 FQNNGV. The CDR3 contains 15 residues. For the CDR3, the DNA is TGTGCCGGCAGCTTAGGACAGGGTGGAACCGGGGAGCGGTTTTTT. Protein product: CAGSLGQGGTGERFF.

To note about this clonotype: Germline is not matched at one junction end, which may reflect a read error. The rearrangement uses TRBV2 and TRBJ1-5; D unclear. Germline CDR1 reads SNHLY; CDR2 reads FYNNEI. This CDR3 comprises 16 residues. CDR3 in amino acids: CASSQTTAYSNQPQNF. DNA for the CDR3: TGTGCCAGCAGTCAAACAACAGCGTATAGCAATCAGCCCCAGAATTTT.

This chain joins TRBV7-9 and TRBJ1-5, with D possibly being TRBD1 (6 bases). The V end lost 1 base, the J end lost 6 bases, and 10 bases lay between the germline ends. In germline, CDR1 is SEHNR, CDR2 FQNEAQ (reference sequence). There are 14 residues in the CDR3. CDR3 bases: TGTGCCAGCAGCTTAGACAGGGTAGTTCAGCCCCAGCATTTT. It specifies CASSLDRVVQPQHF.